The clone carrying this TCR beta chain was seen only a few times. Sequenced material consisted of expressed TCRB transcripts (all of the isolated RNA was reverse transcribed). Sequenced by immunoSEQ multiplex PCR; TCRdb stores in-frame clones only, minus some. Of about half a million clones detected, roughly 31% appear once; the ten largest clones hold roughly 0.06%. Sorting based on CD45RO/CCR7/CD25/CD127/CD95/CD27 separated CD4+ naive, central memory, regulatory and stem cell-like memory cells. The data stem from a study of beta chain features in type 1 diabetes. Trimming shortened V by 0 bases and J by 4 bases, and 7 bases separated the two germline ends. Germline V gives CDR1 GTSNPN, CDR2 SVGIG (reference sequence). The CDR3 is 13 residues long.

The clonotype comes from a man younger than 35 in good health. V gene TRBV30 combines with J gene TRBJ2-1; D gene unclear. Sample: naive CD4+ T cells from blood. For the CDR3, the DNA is TGTGCCTGGAGTGTACTGGATTACAATGAGCAGTTCTTC. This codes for CAWSVLDYNEQFF. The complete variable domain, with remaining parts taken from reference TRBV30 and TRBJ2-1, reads SQTIHQWPATLVQPVGSPLSLECTVEGTSNPNLYWYRQAAGRGLQLLFYSVGIGQISSEVPQNLSASRPQDRQFILSSKKLLLSDSGFYLCAWSVLDYNEQFFGPGTRLTVL.